Listed below are T cell receptor beta chains from one sample, sequenced in a study of T cell responses to AZD1222 COVID-19 vaccine. The assay was immunoSEQ multiplex PCR, and TCRdb's table has in-frame clones only and misses some. The sample holds more than 95,000 clones, roughly nine tenths seen once. The specimen was peripheral blood, collected 28 days after the second dose of the MenACWY control vaccine. Receptor source: an adult who received the MenACWY meningococcal vaccine as a control. Each CDR3 is given with its conserved first and last residue. A D gene is named only where the DNA matches it firmly. Clone size is stated in some rows and not others, as once, few, many or a class when expanded.

clone_size	j_call	d_call	v_call	cdr3_aa	cdr3_nt
-	TRBJ1-1	-	TRBV6-5	CASSYTGNTEAFF	TGTGCCAGCAGTTATACGGGGAACACTGAAGCTTTCTTT
once	TRBJ2-2	-	TRBV1	CTSSQGLAGGPNTGELFF	TGCACCAGCAGCCAGGGACTAGCGGGGGGGCCGAACACCGGGGAGCTGTTTTTT
-	TRBJ1-2	-	TRBV11-2	CASSPQAGSYGYTF	TGTGCCAGCAGCCCTCAAGCAGGGAGCTATGGCTACACCTTC
few	TRBJ1-4	-	TRBV7-2	CASSLGGRTNEKLFF	TGTGCCAGCAGCTTAGGGGGGCGGACTAATGAAAAACTGTTTTTT
-	TRBJ1-5	-	TRBV19	CASSQQSNQPQHF	TGTGCCAGTAGTCAACAGTCGAATCAGCCCCAGCATTTT
-	TRBJ2-2	-	TRBV4-2	CASSQAELASNTGELFF	TGTGCCAGCAGCCAAGCCGAGCTAGCGTCGAACACCGGGGAGCTGTTTTTT
-	TRBJ2-7	-	TRBV7-8	CASSLVPTMEPYEQYF	TGTGCCAGCAGCTTAGTACCGACCATGGAGCCCTACGAGCAGTACTTC
-	TRBJ2-3	-	TRBV10-2	CASRDGTLTDTQYF	TGCGCCAGCCGGGACGGGACACTCACAGATACGCAGTATTTT
once	TRBJ2-1	TRBD1	TRBV5-4	CASSPPIGQGGSYNEQFF	TGTGCCAGCAGCCCCCCTATTGGACAGGGGGGCTCCTACAATGAGCAGTTCTTC
-	TRBJ2-7	TRBD1	TRBV28	CASSPGTVSSYEQYF	TGTGCCAGCAGTCCAGGGACAGTCTCTTCCTACGAGCAGTACTTC
-	TRBJ2-1	TRBD2	TRBV9	CASSPTSGVRGEQFF	TGTGCCAGCAGCCCCACTAGCGGGGTGCGGGGTGAGCAGTTCTTC
-	TRBJ1-5	-	TRBV6-6	CASTFPPQPQHF	TGTGCCAGCACCTTCCCCCCTCAGCCCCAGCATTTT
-	TRBJ2-7	TRBD1	TRBV5-4	CASSLGTGVFEQYF	TGTGCCAGCAGCTTGGGGACAGGGGTTTTCGAGCAGTACTTC
-	TRBJ1-2	-	TRBV18	CASSPDGSGYTF	TGTGCCAGCTCACCCGACGGGTCTGGCTACACCTTC
-	TRBJ2-1	-	TRBV5-1	CASSSSDSLLNEQFF	TGCGCCAGCAGCTCGAGCGACAGCCTCCTCAATGAGCAGTTCTTC
few	TRBJ1-3	-	TRBV5-1	CASSYTPSSGNTIYF	TGCGCCAGCAGCTATACACCAAGCTCTGGAAACACCATATATTTT
-	TRBJ1-5	-	TRBV28	CASSLPDGQRYQPQHF	TGTGCCAGCAGTTTACCCGACGGGCAGCGGTATCAGCCCCAGCATTTT
-	TRBJ2-4	-	TRBV5-4	CASSLTGAKNIQYF	TGTGCCAGCAGCTTGACGGGCGCCAAAAACATTCAGTACTTC
-	TRBJ1-2	-	TRBV29-1	CSVEAQSLRGYTF	TGCAGCGTTGAGGCACAGTCCCTCCGGGGCTACACCTTC
-	TRBJ2-2	TRBD1	TRBV7-9	CASSDRGVLSGELFF	TGTGCCAGCAGCGACAGGGGAGTTCTCTCCGGGGAGCTGTTTTTT
-	TRBJ2-3	TRBD2	TRBV7-6	CASSLAAGGPGLVDTQYF	TGTGCCAGCAGCTTAGCAGCGGGGGGGCCAGGACTAGTAGATACGCAGTATTTT
-	TRBJ2-7	TRBD2	TRBV5-4	CASSFPAGGDNEQYF	TGTGCCAGCAGCTTTCCAGCGGGGGGTGACAACGAGCAGTACTTC
-	TRBJ1-3	TRBD1	TRBV29-1	CSVGKGTGTGNTIYF	TGCAGCGTTGGGAAGGGGACAGGGACCGGAAACACCATATATTTT
few	TRBJ1-5	-	TRBV4-1	CASSQRTGPNQPQHF	TGCGCCAGCAGCCAACGAACAGGGCCCAATCAGCCCCAGCATTTT
-	TRBJ1-4	-	TRBV9	CASSPGGINEKLFF	TGTGCCAGCAGCCCCGGGGGGATTAATGAAAAACTGTTTTTT
-	TRBJ1-6	TRBD1	TRBV7-2	CASSSGTVNSPLHF	TGTGCCAGCAGTTCCGGGACAGTCAATTCACCCCTCCACTTT
-	TRBJ1-1	-	TRBV3-1/TRBV3-2	CASSQGSTERGEAFF	TGTGCCAGCAGCCAAGGTAGTACCGAGAGGGGTGAAGCTTTCTTT
-	TRBJ2-5	-	TRBV3-1/TRBV3-2	CASSLHRGTQYF	TGTGCCAGCAGCCTCCATCGGGGTACCCAGTACTTC
-	TRBJ2-5	-	TRBV7-9	CAVAIRGPETQYF	TGTGCCGTAGCTATACGGGGCCCTGAGACCCAGTACTTC
-	TRBJ2-7	-	TRBV11-2	CASSWVGASYEQYF	TGTGCCAGCAGCTGGGTCGGTGCATCCTACGAGCAGTACTTC
-	TRBJ2-7	-	TRBV5-5	CASSLGPGNFYEQYF	TGTGCCAGCAGCTTGGGGCCGGGGAACTTCTACGAGCAGTACTTC
-	TRBJ2-3	TRBD2	TRBV3-1/TRBV3-2	CASSQEETGGDGDTQYF	TGTGCCAGCAGCCAAGAAGAGACGGGGGGAGATGGAGATACGCAGTATTTT
once	TRBJ2-7	-	TRBV6-5	CASMRDGSYEQYF	TGTGCCAGCATGAGGGACGGTTCCTACGAGCAGTACTTC
-	TRBJ1-4	-	TRBV20-1	CSASGTEKLFF	TGCAGTGCTAGTGGGACTGAAAAACTGTTTTTT
-	TRBJ2-7	TRBD1	TRBV5-4	CASSGRGQGAAEQYF	TGTGCCAGCAGCGGGAGGGGACAGGGGGCGGCCGAGCAGTACTTC
-	TRBJ2-2	-	TRBV7-3	CASSPSLGGGFGELFF	TGTGCCAGCAGCCCGTCCCTAGGAGGGGGCTTTGGAGAGCTGTTTTTT